This TCR beta chain was found in a study of regulatory T cells in long-lasting Graves disease. The CDR3 has 13 residues. Germline loops: CDR1 SGHRS, CDR2 YFSETQ. Trimming removed 0 bases at V and 6 bases at J, with 9 bases between. Arm-PCR of CDR3 regions and iRepertoire HTBI primers were used to build TCR beta libraries. One entry per CDR3 protein results from TCRdb running MiXCR on the multiplex PCR reads. This table holds 700,000 or so distinct CDR3 sequences, around 30% found once. Time point meaning: persistent/refractory GD, antithyroid drugs over 5 years with positive TRAb. RNA extracted from PBMCs served as the sequencing template. Patient provenance is recorded as an endocrinology department in Xi'an, China. Study-level points and caveats: Possibly, too few samples lowered accuracy. Persistent disease preferred TRBV28, TRBJ1-2 and TRBJ2-5; new disease, TRBV20-1 and TRBJ2-1. Persistent patients shared 2,741 public clonotypes among themselves. Newly diagnosed patients shared fewer, at about a thousand.

As for this clonotype: Its antigen is undetermined.

Sequenced material: peripheral blood mononuclear cells (PBMCs), taken when the disease was refractory, from a patient treated with antithyroid drugs. The chain joins TRBV5-1 to TRBJ1-2; perhaps TRBD1 as D (5 bases). The TCR was taken from a female donor with Graves disease. CDR3 sequence: CASSLAEGHGYTF. The CDR3 nucleotides are TGCGCCAGCAGCTTGGCCGAGGGGCATGGCTACACCTTC.